The clone carrying this T cell receptor beta chain appeared a few times. Original processing methods: Amplification of reference gene primers provided the estimated nucleated cell counts. Profiling relied on immunoSEQ multiplex PCR, and the TCRdb table lists in-frame clones only, not all of them. The D gene and trimming were derived from the DNA, and the V and J assignments and clone size from that table. Counted here are nearly 250,000 clones, 86% occurring once; the ten biggest clones make up 1.6%. The data derive from a study of blood T cell repertoires in COVID-19. Overall study context: Spain, Italy and the United States supplied samples that represented acute and convalescent COVID-19. T cells, B-cell-depleted T cells, or PBMCs supplied cDNA or gDNA.

The CDR3 covers 14 residues. Germline values: CDR1 LNHDA, CDR2 SQIVND (reference sequence). Trimming left V 7 bases short and J 0 bases short, with 9 bases between. The chain links TRBV19 to TRBJ1-4; D is ambiguous. The source is a woman aged 55 to 70 who had recovered from COVID-19. What was sequenced was peripheral blood. CDR3 residues: CASTAYATNEKLFF. The CDR3 DNA sequence: TGTGCCAGTACCGCCTACGCAACTAATGAAAAACTGTTTTTT.